This T cell receptor beta chain stems from a study of blood T cells in healthy people across ages. Study-wide background: Template switching retrieved approximately one barcoded beta molecule for each two T cells.

A sample-barcoded 5' primer and a J-beta primer mix were used in a second PCR of roughly 7 to 11 cycles. Using its own MiXCR run on the 5' RACE reads, TCRdb lists one record per CDR3 protein. The sample includes about 1 million distinct CDR3 sequences, around 45% of them seen just once. Every donor contributed roughly 10 milliliters of peripheral blood by blood draw. Note on this clonotype: Just one base apart from a much larger clone, this may be a read error.

The CDR3 consists of 14 residues. The germline gives CDR1 PRHDT, CDR2 FYEKMQ (reference sequence). The sequenced sample consisted of blood. This TCR came from a woman aged 60 to 75 in good health. V and J are TRBV13 and TRBJ2-7; TRBD1 matches 7 bases. CDR3 region: CAGRMDRSSYEQYF. The CDR3 nucleotides are TGTGCCGGCAGGATGGACAGGAGCTCCTACGAGCAGTACTTC.